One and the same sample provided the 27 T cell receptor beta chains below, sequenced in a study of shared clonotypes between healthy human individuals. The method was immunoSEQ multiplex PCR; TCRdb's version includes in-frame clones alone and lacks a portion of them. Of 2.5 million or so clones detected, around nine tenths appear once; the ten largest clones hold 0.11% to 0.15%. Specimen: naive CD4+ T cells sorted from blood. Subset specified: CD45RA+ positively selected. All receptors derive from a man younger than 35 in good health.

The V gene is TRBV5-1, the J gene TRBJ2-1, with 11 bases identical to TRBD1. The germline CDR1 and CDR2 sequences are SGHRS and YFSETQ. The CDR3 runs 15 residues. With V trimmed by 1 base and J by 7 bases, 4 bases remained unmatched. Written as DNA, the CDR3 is TGCGCCAGCAGCTTGATGGGACAGGGGGTAAATGAGCAGTTCTTC. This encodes CASSLMGQGVNEQFF.

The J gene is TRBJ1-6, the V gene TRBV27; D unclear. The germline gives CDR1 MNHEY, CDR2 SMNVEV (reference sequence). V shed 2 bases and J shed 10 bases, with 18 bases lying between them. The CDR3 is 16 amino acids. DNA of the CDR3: TGTGCCAGCAGTTTAAACGAGGGTTTGGTAGGGTCACCCCTCCACTTT. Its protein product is CASSLNEGLVGSPLHF.

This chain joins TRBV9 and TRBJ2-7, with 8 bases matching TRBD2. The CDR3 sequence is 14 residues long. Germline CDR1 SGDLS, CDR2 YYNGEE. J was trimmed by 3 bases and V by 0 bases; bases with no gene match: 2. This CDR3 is CASSVGSGNYEQYF. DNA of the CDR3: TGTGCCAGCAGCGTAGGTAGCGGGAACTACGAGCAGTACTTC. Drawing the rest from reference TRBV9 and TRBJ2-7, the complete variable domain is DSGVTQTPKHLITATGQRVTLRCSPRSGDLSVYWYQQSLDQGLQFLIQYYNGEERAKGNILERFSAQQFPDLHSELNLSSLELGDSALYFCASSVGSGNYEQYFGPGTRLTVT.

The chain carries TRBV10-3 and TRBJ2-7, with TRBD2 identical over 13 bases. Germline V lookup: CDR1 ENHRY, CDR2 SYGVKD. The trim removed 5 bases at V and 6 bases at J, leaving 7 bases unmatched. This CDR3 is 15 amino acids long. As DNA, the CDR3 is TGTGCCATCAGTCAAGGGACTAGCGGGGTGGGCGAGCAGTACTTC. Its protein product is CAISQGTSGVGEQYF.

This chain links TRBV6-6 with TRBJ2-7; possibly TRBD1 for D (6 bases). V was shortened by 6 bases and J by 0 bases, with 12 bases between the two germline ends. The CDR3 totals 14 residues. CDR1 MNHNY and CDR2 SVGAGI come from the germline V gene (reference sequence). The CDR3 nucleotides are TGTGCCAGCAGGTGGACAGACCACTCCTACGAGCAGTACTTC. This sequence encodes CASRWTDHSYEQYF.

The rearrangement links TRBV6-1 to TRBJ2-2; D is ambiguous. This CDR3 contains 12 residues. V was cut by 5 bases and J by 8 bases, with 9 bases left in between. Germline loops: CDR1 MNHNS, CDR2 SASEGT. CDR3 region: CASSTIKGELFF. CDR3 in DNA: TGTGCCAGCAGTACCATAAAGGGGGAGCTGTTTTTT.

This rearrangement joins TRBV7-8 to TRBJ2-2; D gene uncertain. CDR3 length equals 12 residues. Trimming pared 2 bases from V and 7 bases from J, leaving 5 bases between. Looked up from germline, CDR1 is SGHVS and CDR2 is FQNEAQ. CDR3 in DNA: TGTGCCAGCAGCTTACTCTTCGGGGAGCTGTTTTTT. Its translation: CASSLLFGELFF.

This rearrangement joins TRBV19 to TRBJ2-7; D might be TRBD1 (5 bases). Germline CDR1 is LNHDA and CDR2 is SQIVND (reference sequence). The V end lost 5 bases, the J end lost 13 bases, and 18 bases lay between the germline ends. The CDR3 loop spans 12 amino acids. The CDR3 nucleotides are TGTGCCAGTAGTCCCAACACAGGCCCCCCATACTTC. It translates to CASSPNTGPPYF.

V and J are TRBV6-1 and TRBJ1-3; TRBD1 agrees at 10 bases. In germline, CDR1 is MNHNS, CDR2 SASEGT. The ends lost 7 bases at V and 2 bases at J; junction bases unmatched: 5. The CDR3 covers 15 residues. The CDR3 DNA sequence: TGTGCCAGCACCGTAGGGACAGGGGCTGGAAACACCATATATTTT. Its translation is CASTVGTGAGNTIYF.

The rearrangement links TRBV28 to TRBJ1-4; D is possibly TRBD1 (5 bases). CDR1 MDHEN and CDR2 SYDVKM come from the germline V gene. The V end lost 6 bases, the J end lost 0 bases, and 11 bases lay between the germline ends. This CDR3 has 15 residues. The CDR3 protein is CASSPAGATNEKLFF. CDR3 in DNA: TGTGCCAGCAGCCCGGCGGGGGCAACTAATGAAAAACTGTTTTTT.

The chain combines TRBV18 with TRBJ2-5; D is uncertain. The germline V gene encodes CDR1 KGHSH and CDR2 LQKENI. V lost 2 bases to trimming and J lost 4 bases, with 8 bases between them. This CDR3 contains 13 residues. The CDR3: CASSPYDGETQYF. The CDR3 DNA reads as TGTGCCAGCTCACCATATGACGGAGAGACCCAGTACTTC. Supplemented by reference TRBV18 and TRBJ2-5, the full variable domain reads NAGVMQNPRHLVRRRGQEARLRCSPMKGHSHVYWYRQLPEEGLKFMVYLQKENIIDESGMPKERFSAEFPKEGPSILRIQQVVRGDSAAYFCASSPYDGETQYFGPGTRLLVL.

Here the CDR3 reads CASSQTGGWDEKLFF. The CDR3 DNA reads TGCGCCAGCAGCCAGACAGGGGGATGGGATGAAAAACTGTTTTTT. The chain recombines TRBV5-1 with TRBJ1-4; 9 bases match TRBD1. V lost 4 bases and J lost 6; bases outside the gene matches: 7. Germline V gene sequence: CDR1 SGHRS, CDR2 YFSETQ. The CDR3 runs 15 residues.

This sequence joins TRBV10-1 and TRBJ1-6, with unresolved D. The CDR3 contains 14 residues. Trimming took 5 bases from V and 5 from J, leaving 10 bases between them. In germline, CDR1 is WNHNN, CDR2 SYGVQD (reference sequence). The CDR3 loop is CASSPDGNNSPLHF. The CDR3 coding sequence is TGCGCCAGCAGTCCAGACGGAAATAATTCACCCCTCCACTTT.

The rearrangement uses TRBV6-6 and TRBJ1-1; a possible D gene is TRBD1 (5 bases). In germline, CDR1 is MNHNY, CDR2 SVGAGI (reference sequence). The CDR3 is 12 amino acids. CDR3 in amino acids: CAIRLGDTEAFF. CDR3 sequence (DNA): TGTGCTATTCGCCTGGGGGACACTGAAGCTTTCTTT.

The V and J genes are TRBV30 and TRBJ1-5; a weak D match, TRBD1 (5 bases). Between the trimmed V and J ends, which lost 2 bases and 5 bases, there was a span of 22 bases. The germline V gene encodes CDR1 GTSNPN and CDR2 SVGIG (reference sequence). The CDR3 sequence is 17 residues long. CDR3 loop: CAWSLPGLGLSYQPQHF. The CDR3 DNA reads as TGTGCCTGGAGTTTGCCAGGGTTAGGGTTGTCTTATCAGCCCCAGCATTTT.

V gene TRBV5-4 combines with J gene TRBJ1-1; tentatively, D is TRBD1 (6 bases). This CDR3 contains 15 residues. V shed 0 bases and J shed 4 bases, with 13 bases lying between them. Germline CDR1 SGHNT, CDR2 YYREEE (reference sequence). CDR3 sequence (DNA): TGTGCCAGCAGCTTGGCTCGGCAGGGGCGCACTGAAGCTTTCTTT. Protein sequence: CASSLARQGRTEAFF.

DNA for the CDR3: TGCGCCAGCAGCTCCGGGATGTCAATAGCGGTTGAGACCCAGTACTTC. This codes for CASSSGMSIAVETQYF. The V and J genes are TRBV5-1 and TRBJ2-5, with D possibly matching TRBD2 (6 bases). Looked up from germline, CDR1 is SGHRS and CDR2 is YFSETQ. The CDR3 covers 16 residues. V lost 3 bases to trimming and J lost 5 bases, with 20 bases between them.

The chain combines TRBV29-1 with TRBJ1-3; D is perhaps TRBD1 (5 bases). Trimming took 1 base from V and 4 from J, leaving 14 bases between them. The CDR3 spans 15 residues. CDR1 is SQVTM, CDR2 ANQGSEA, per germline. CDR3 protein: CSVEGDRTGGNTIYF. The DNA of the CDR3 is TGCAGCGTTGAAGGGGACCGGACCGGGGGAAACACCATATATTTT. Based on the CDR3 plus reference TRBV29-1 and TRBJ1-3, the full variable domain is SAVISQKPSRDICQRGTSLTIQCQVDSQVTMMFWYRQQPGQSLTLIATANQGSEATYESGFVIDKFPISRPNLTFSTLTVSNMSPEDSSIYLCSVEGDRTGGNTIYFGEGSWLTVV.

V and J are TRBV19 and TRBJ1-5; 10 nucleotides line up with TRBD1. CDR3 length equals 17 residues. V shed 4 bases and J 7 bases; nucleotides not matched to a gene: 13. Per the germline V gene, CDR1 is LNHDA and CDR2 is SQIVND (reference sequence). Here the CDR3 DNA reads TGTGCCAGTAGTACCCGCCGGGACAGGGGTGGAAGACAGCCCCAGCATTTT. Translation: CASSTRRDRGGRQPQHF.

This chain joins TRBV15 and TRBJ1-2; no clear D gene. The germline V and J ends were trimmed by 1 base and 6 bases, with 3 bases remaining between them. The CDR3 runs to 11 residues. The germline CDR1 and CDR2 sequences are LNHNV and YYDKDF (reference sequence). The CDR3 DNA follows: TGTGCCACCAGCAGAGCTAATGGCTACACCTTC. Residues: CATSRANGYTF.

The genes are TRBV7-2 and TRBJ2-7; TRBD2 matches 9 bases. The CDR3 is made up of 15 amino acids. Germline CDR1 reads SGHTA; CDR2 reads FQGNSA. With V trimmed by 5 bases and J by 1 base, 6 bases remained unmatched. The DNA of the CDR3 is TGTGCCAGCAGCAACAGAGCGGGAGGATCCTACGAGCAGTACTTC. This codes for CASSNRAGGSYEQYF.

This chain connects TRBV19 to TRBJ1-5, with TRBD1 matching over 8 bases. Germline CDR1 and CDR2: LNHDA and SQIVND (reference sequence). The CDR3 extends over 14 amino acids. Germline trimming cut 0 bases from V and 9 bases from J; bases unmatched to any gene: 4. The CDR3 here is CASSIDRQGRPQHF. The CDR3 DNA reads TGTGCCAGTAGTATAGATCGACAGGGGAGGCCCCAGCATTTT.

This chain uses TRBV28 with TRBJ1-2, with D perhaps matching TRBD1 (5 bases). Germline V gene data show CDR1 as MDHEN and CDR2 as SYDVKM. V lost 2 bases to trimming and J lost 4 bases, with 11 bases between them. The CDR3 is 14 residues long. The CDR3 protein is CASSLVSGGYGYTF. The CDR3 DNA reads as TGTGCCAGCAGTTTAGTCTCTGGGGGCTATGGCTACACCTTC.

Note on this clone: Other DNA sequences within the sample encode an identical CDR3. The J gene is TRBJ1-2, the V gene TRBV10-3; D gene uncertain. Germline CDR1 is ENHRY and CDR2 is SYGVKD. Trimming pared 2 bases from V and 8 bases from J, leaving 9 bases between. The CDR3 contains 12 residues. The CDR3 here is CAISEPAGGYTF. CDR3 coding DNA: TGTGCCATCAGTGAGCCTGCAGGAGGCTACACCTTC.

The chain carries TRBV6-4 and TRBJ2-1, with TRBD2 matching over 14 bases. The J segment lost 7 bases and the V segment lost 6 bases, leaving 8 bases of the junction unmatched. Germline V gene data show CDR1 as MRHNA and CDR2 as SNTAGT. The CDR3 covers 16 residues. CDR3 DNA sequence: TGTGCCAGCAGCAGACTAGCGGGAGGGAGTTGGAATGAGCAGTTCTTC. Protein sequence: CASSRLAGGSWNEQFF.

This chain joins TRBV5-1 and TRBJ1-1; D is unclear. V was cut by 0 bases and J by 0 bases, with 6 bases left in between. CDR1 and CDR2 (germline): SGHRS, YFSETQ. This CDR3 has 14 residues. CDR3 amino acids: CASSLVAVNTEAFF. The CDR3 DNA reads TGCGCCAGCAGCTTGGTGGCAGTGAACACTGAAGCTTTCTTT. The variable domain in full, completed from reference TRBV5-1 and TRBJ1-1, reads KAGVTQTPRYLIKTRGQQVTLSCSPISGHRSVSWYQQTPGQGLQFLFEYFSETQRNKGNFPGRFSGRQFSNSRSEMNVSTLELGDSALYLCASSLVAVNTEAFFGQGTRLTVV.

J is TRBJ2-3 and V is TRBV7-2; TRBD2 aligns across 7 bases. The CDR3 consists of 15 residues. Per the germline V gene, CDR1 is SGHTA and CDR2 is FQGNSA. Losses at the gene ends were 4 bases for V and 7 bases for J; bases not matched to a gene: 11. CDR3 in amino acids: CASSSPGTTIYTQYF. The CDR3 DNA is TGTGCCAGCAGCTCACCCGGGACTACGATATATACGCAGTATTTT.